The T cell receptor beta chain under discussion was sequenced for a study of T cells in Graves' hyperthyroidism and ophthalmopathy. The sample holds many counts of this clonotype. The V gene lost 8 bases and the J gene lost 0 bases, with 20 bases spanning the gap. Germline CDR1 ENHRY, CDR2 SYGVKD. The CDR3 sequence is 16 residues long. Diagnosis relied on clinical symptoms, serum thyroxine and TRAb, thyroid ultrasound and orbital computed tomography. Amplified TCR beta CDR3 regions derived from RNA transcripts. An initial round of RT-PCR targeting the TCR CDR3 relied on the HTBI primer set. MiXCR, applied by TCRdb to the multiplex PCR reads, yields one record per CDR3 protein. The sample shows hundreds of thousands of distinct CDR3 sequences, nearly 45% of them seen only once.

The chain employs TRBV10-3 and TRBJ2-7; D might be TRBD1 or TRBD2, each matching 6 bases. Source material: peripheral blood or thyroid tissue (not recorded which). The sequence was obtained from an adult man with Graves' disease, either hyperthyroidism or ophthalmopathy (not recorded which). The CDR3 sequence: CAIGPGGRGNSYEQYF. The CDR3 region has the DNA TGTGCCATCGGGCCCGGGGGCCGCGGTAACTCCTACGAGCAGTACTTC.